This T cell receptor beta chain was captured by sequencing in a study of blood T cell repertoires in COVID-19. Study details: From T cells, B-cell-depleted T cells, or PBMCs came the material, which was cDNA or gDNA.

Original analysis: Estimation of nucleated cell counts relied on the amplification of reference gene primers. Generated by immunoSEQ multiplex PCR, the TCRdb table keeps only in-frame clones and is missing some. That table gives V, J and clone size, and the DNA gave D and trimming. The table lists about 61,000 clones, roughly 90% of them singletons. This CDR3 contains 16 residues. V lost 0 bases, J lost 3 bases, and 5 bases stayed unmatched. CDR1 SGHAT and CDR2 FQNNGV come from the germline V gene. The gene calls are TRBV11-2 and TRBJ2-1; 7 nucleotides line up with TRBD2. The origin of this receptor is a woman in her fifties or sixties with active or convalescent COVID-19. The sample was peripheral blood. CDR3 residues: CASSLERLAVYNEQFF. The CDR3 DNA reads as TGTGCCAGCAGCTTAGAACGGCTAGCGGTCTACAATGAGCAGTTCTTC. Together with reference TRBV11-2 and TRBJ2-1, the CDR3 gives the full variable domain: EAGVAQSPRYKIIEKRQSVAFWCNPISGHATLYWYQQILGQGPKLLIQFQNNGVVDDSQLPKDRFSAERLKGVDSTLKIQPAKLEDSAVYLCASSLERLAVYNEQFFGPGTRLTVL.